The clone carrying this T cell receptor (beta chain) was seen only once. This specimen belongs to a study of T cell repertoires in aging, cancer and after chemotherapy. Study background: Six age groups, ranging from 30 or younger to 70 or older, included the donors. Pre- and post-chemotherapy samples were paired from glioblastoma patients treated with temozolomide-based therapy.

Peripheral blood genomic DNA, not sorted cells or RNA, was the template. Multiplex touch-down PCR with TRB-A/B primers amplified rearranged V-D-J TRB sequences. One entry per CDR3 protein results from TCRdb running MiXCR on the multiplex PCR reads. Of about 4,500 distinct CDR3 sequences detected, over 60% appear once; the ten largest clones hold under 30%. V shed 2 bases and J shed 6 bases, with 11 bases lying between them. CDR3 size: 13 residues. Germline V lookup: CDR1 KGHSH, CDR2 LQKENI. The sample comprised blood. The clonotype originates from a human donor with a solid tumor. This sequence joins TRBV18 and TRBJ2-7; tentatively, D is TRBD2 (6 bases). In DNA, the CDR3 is TGTGCCAGCTCACCATCTACTAGCCGCGAGCAGTACTTC. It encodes CASSPSTSREQYF.